Shown below are 10 T cell receptor beta chains from a single sample sequenced in a study of long-term antiretroviral therapy in people with HIV. Running of the v3.0 immunoSEQ assay took place at survey level. Using immunoSEQ multiplex PCR, the repertoire was profiled, and TCRdb retains in-frame clones only, with some absent. The repertoire holds 30,000 or so clones, 60% to 75% seen once, with 3% to 4% in the top ten. Sequencing was performed on unsorted PBMCs, taken 3 years after starting antiretroviral therapy. These receptors were obtained from a man in his fifties or sixties with HIV.

This rearrangement joins TRBV28 to TRBJ1-5, with 8 positions matching TRBD1. The trim removed 6 bases at V and 4 bases at J, leaving 5 bases unmatched. CDR1 is MDHEN and CDR2 is SYDVKM in the germline V gene. The CDR3 contains 14 residues. The CDR3 DNA reads TGTGCCAGCAGACCCCAGGGGGCGAATCAGCCCCAGCATTTT. Translation: CASRPQGANQPQHF.

The V gene is TRBV19, the J gene TRBJ1-6; no reliable D call. V was trimmed by 7 bases and J by 6 bases, leaving 10 bases between them. This CDR3 contains 13 residues. CDR1 and CDR2 (germline): LNHDA, SQIVND (reference sequence). CDR3 sequence: CASTRLGNSPLHF. CDR3 DNA sequence: TGTGCCAGTACAAGGCTGGGTAATTCACCCCTCCACTTT. Filled out from reference TRBV19 and TRBJ1-6, the complete variable domain reads DGGITQSPKYLFRKEGQNVTLSCEQNLNHDAMYWYRQDPGQGLRLIYYSQIVNDFQKGDIAEGYSVSREKKESFPLTVTSAQKNPTAFYLCASTRLGNSPLHFGNGTRLTVT.

The chain couples TRBV7-9 to TRBJ2-3; the match to TRBD1 covers 7 bases. The germline V gene has CDR1 SEHNR and CDR2 FQNEAQ (reference sequence). The CDR3 sequence is 14 residues long. The V segment lost 4 bases and the J segment 7 bases; nucleotides outside the gene matches: 8. Written as DNA, the CDR3 is TGTGCCAGCAGCTCCCCCACAGGGGTAAATACGCAGTATTTT. Translated: CASSSPTGVNTQYF. The whole variable domain, filled in from reference TRBV7-9 and TRBJ2-3, reads DTGVSQNPRHKITKRGQNVTFRCDPISEHNRLYWYRQTLGQGPEFLTYFQNEAQLEKSRLLSDRFSAERPKGSFSTLEIQRTEQGDSAMYLCASSSPTGVNTQYFGPGTRLTVL.

V and J are TRBV28 and TRBJ2-3; TRBD1 might be the D (6 bases). V was trimmed by 5 bases and J by 6 bases, leaving 12 bases between them. Per the germline V gene, CDR1 is MDHEN and CDR2 is SYDVKM. The CDR3 loop spans 13 amino acids. The CDR3 nucleotides are TGTGCCAGCAGTCCCAGGGGACCTGATACGCAGTATTTT. This encodes CASSPRGPDTQYF. The whole variable domain, filled in from reference TRBV28 and TRBJ2-3, reads DVKVTQSSRYLVKRTGEKVFLECVQDMDHENMFWYRQDPGLGLRLIYFSYDVKMKEKGDIPEGYSVSREKKERFSLILESASTNQTSMYLCASSPRGPDTQYFGPGTRLTVL.

This clone showed up just once. The rearrangement uses TRBV15 and TRBJ2-1; D is undetermined. The CDR3 length is 12 residues. Germline values: CDR1 LNHNV, CDR2 YYDKDF (reference sequence). Trimming took 4 bases from V and 5 from J, leaving 6 bases between them. The CDR3, as DNA: TGTGCCACCAGCACGCACCACAATGAGCAGTTCTTC. Its protein product is CATSTHHNEQFF.

A single count supports this clone. The gene calls are TRBV19 and TRBJ2-2; no reliable D call. This CDR3 is 12 amino acids long. Per the germline V gene, CDR1 is LNHDA and CDR2 is SQIVND (reference sequence). V dropped 1 base and J dropped 8 bases, with 5 bases sitting between them. CDR3 in DNA: TGTGCCAGTAGTATAGGGGTTGGGGAGCTGTTTTTT. This sequence encodes CASSIGVGELFF. The entire variable domain, with the rest obtained from reference TRBV19 and TRBJ2-2, is as follows: DGGITQSPKYLFRKEGQNVTLSCEQNLNHDAMYWYRQDPGQGLRLIYYSQIVNDFQKGDIAEGYSVSREKKESFPLTVTSAQKNPTAFYLCASSIGVGELFFGEGSRLTVL.

The CDR3 protein is CASNIQGAETQYF. DNA for the CDR3: TGTGCCAGCAATATACAGGGGGCGGAGACCCAGTACTTC. The chain is built from TRBV2 and TRBJ2-5, with 9 bases fitting TRBD1. Losses at the gene ends were 7 bases for V and 5 bases for J; bases not matched to a gene: 5. The CDR3 covers 13 residues. The germline V gene encodes CDR1 SNHLY and CDR2 FYNNEI.

This clone was seen more than once but under ten times. J is TRBJ1-2 and V is TRBV28; D gene ambiguous. Germline V gene data show CDR1 as MDHEN and CDR2 as SYDVKM. Trimming pared 7 bases from V and 4 bases from J, leaving 7 bases between. CDR3 size: 11 residues. The CDR3 sequence is CASTVAYGYTF. CDR3 DNA sequence: TGTGCCAGCACCGTAGCCTATGGCTACACCTTC.

The rearrangement links TRBV14 to TRBJ2-7, with 7 bases fitting TRBD1. Germline V gene sequence: CDR1 SGHDN, CDR2 FVKESK. This CDR3 is built from 16 residues. After removal of 4 bases from V and 6 bases from J, the junction contained 15 bases not matched to a gene. CDR3: CASSLDRVIGSGEQYF. For the CDR3, the DNA is TGTGCCAGCAGCCTAGACAGGGTGATTGGGAGTGGCGAGCAGTACTTC.

The chain is built from TRBV6-5 and TRBJ2-7; tentatively, D is TRBD1 (5 bases). Trimming pared 1 base from V and 3 bases from J, leaving 13 bases between. This CDR3 is 15 amino acids long. Germline values: CDR1 MNHEY, CDR2 SVGAGI. CDR3: CASSYLRGIRYEQYF. CDR3 DNA sequence: TGTGCCAGCAGTTACTTAAGGGGAATTCGCTACGAGCAGTACTTC.